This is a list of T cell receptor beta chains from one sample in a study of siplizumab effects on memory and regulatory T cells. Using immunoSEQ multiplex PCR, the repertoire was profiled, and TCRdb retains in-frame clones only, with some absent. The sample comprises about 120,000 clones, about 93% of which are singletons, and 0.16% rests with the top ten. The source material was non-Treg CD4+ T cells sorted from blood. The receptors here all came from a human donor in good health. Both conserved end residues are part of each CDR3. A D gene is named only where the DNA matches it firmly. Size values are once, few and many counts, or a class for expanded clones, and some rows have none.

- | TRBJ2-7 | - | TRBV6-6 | CASSTPREDHEQYF | TGTGCCAGCAGCACACCCAGGGAAGATCACGAGCAGTACTTC
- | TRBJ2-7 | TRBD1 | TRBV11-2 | CASTGSGQGREQYF | TGTGCCAGCACTGGTTCGGGACAGGGACGTGAGCAGTACTTC
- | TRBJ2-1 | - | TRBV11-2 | CASSLKEFQFF | TGTGCCAGCAGCTTAAAGGAGTTTCAGTTCTTC
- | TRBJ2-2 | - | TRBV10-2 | CASSKGENTGELFF | TGCGCCAGCAGTAAGGGGGAGAACACCGGGGAGCTGTTTTTT
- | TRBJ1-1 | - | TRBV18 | CASSPIAKAQNTEAFF | TGTGCCAGCTCACCAATCGCGAAGGCTCAAAACACTGAAGCTTTCTTT
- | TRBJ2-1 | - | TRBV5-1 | CASSPPRREDEQFF | TGCGCCAGCAGCCCACCCCGCAGGGAAGATGAGCAGTTCTTC
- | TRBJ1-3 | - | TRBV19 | CASSTDRSSGNTIYF | TGTGCCAGTAGTACCGACAGATCCTCTGGAAACACCATATATTTT
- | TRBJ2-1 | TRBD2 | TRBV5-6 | CASSFSGGAYNEQFF | TGTGCCAGCAGTTTTAGCGGGGGGGCTTACAATGAGCAGTTCTTC
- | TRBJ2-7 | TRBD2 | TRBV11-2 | CASSWTSGEPLWEQYF | TGTGCCAGCAGCTGGACTAGCGGGGAACCTCTTTGGGAGCAGTACTTC
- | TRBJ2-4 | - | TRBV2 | CASSDVGGNIQYF | TGTGCCAGCAGTGATGTGGGAGGAAACATTCAGTACTTC
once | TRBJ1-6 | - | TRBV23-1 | CASSRSGHGNSPLHF | TGCGCCAGCAGTCGGTCGGGACATGGTAATTCACCCCTCCACTTT
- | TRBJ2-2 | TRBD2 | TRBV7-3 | CASSVLGGANTGELFF | TGTGCCAGCAGCGTCCTCGGGGGGGCGAACACCGGGGAGCTGTTTTTT
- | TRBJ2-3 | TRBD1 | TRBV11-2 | CASSFFAGTGVTDTQYF | TGTGCCAGCAGCTTCTTTGCCGGGACAGGGGTAACAGATACGCAGTATTTT
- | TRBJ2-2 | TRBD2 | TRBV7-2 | CASSLVAGGGGELFF | TGTGCCAGCAGCTTAGTAGCGGGGGGTGGCGGGGAGCTGTTTTTT
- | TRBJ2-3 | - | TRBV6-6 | CASGGPTDTQYF | TGTGCCAGCGGGGGTCCCACAGATACGCAGTATTTT
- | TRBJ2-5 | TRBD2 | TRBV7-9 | CASSLGWLREGQETQYF | TGTGCCAGCAGCTTAGGGTGGTTAAGGGAGGGTCAAGAGACCCAGTACTTC
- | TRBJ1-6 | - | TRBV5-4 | CASSLAGWDSPLHF | TGTGCCAGCAGCTTAGCGGGGTGGGATTCACCCCTCCACTTT
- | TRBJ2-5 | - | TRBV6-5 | CASSYGETQYF | TGTGCCAGCAGTTACGGGGAGACCCAGTACTTC
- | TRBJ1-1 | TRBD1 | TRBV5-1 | CASSLMGQGGTEAFF | TGCGCCAGCAGCTTGATGGGACAGGGGGGTACTGAAGCTTTCTTT
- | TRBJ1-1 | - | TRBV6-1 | CASSGTPLSTEAFF | TGTGCCAGCAGTGGTACCCCTCTAAGCACTGAAGCTTTCTTT
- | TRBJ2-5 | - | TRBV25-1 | CASSELSTVQETQYF | TGTGCCAGCAGTGAACTGAGTACGGTCCAAGAGACCCAGTACTTC
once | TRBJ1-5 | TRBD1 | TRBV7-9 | CASSFGQVPNQPQHF | TGTGCCAGCAGCTTCGGACAGGTGCCAAATCAGCCCCAGCATTTT
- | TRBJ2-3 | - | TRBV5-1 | CASSLPYPSTDTQYF | TGCGCCAGCAGCTTGCCATACCCTAGCACAGATACGCAGTATTTT
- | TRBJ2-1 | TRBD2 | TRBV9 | CASSDSGTSGGPHNEQFF | TGTGCCAGCAGCGATAGTGGGACTAGCGGGGGGCCCCACAATGAGCAGTTCTTC
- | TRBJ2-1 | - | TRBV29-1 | CSVGTLTDNEQFF | TGCAGCGTTGGGACCTTAACCGACAATGAGCAGTTCTTC
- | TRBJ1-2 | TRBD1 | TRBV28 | CASSPPGQGVYGYTF | TGTGCCAGCAGTCCTCCGGGACAGGGGGTCTATGGCTACACCTTC
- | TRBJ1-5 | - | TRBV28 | CASRLTGNQPQHF | TGTGCCAGCAGACTGACAGGAAATCAGCCCCAGCATTTT
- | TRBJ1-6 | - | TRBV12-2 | CASRLALGISWAPLHF | TGTGCAAGTCGCTTAGCGCTCGGGATCTCCTGGGCGCCCCTCCACTTT
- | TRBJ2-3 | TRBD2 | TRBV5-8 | CASSIPGLAGRSTDTQYF | TGTGCCAGCAGCATACCGGGACTAGCGGGGAGAAGCACAGATACGCAGTATTTT
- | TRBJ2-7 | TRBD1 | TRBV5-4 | CASSSQGQGRTYEQYF | TGTGCCAGCAGCTCGCAAGGACAGGGACGTACCTACGAGCAGTACTTC
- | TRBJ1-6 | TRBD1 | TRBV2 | CASRGPGTDNNSPLHF | TGTGCCAGCAGGGGTCCCGGGACAGATAATAATTCACCCCTCCACTTT
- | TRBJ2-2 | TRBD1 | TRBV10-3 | CATGTVNTGELFF | TGTGCCACCGGGACAGTGAACACCGGGGAGCTGTTTTTT
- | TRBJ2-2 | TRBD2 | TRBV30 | CAWSVLAGATGELFF | TGTGCCTGGAGTGTACTAGCGGGGGCCACCGGGGAGCTGTTTTTT
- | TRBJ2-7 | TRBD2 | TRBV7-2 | CASSLGQRGNDEQYF | TGTGCCAGCAGCTTAGGCCAGCGGGGGAATGACGAGCAGTACTTC
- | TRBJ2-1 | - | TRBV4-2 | CASSQGDAYNEQFF | TGTGCCAGCAGCCAAGGAGATGCCTACAATGAGCAGTTCTTC
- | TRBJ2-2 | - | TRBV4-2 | CASSQDPGSSHTGELFF | TGTGCCAGCAGCCAAGATCCAGGCTCGAGTCACACCGGGGAGCTGTTTTTT
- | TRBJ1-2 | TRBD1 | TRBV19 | CASSIGRQGNHHNYGYTF | TGTGCCAGTAGTATAGGGCGACAGGGTAATCACCATAACTATGGCTACACCTTC
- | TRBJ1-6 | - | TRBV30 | CAWRSIAGSYNSPLHF | TGTGCCTGGAGAAGTATAGCGGGCTCCTATAATTCACCCCTCCACTTT
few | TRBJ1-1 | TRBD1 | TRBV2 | CASSPNRGLLNTEAFF | TGTGCCAGCAGTCCCAACAGGGGGCTATTGAACACTGAAGCTTTCTTT
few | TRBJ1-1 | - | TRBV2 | CASGRVMPEAFF | TGTGCCAGCGGGCGTGTGATGCCTGAAGCTTTCTTT
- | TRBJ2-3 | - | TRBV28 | CASSQAGQSTDTQYF | TGTGCCAGCAGTCAGGCGGGACAGAGCACAGATACGCAGTATTTT
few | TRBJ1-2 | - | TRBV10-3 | CAISDTDAYGYTF | TGTGCCATCAGTGATACGGACGCCTATGGCTACACCTTC
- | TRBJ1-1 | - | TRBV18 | CASSPPEGTEAFF | TGTGCCAGCTCACCACCGGAGGGGACTGAAGCTTTCTTT
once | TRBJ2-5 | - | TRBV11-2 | CASSRGAQETQYF | TGTGCCAGCAGCCGGGGGGCCCAAGAGACCCAGTACTTC
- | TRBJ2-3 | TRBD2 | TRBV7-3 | CASSIGTTDTQYF | TGTGCCAGCAGCATCGGGACTACGGATACGCAGTATTTT
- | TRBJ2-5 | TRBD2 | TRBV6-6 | CASSNSGGSQETQYF | TGTGCCAGCAGTAATAGCGGGGGGTCCCAAGAGACCCAGTACTTC
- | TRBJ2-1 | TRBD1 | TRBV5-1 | CASSFLDREGNEQFF | TGCGCCAGCAGCTTTTTAGACAGGGAAGGAAATGAGCAGTTCTTC
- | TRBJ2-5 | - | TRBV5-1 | CASSLGRGPGETQYF | TGCGCCAGCAGTTTGGGGAGGGGGCCAGGGGAGACCCAGTACTTC
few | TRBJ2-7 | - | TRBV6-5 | CASSYSKEHEQYF | TGTGCCAGCAGTTACTCGAAGGAGCATGAGCAGTACTTC
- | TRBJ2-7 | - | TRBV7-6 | CASSLALPNEQYF | TGTGCCAGCAGCTTAGCGCTACCTAACGAGCAGTACTTC
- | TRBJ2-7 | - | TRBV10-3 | CAISEGPATYEQYF | TGTGCCATCAGTGAGGGTCCTGCCACCTACGAGCAGTACTTC
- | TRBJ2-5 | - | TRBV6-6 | CASSYQGGETQYF | TGTGCCAGCAGTTACCAGGGGGGAGAGACCCAGTACTTC
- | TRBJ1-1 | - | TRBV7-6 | CASSLISTEAFF | TGTGCCAGCAGCTTAATCAGTACGGAAGCTTTCTTT
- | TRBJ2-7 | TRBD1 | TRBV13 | CASRKAGGSYEQYF | TGTGCCAGCAGGAAGGCAGGGGGCTCCTACGAGCAGTACTTC
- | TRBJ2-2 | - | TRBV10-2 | CASTDRPGELFF | TGCGCCAGCACTGACAGGCCCGGGGAGCTGTTTTTT